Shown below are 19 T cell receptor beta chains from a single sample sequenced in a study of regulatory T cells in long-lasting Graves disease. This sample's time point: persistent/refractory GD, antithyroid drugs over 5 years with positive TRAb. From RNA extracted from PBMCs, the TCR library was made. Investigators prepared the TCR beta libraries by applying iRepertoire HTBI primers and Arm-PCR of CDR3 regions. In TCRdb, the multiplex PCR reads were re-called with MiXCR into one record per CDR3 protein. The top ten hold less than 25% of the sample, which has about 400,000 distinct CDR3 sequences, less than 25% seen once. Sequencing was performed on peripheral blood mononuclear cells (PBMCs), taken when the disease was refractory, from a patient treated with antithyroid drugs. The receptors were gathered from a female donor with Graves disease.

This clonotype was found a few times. CDR3 in amino acids: CASSFSIRETQYF. The CDR3, as DNA: TGTGCCAGCAGCTTCTCAATCCGAGAGACCCAGTACTTC. V gene TRBV5-5 combines with J gene TRBJ2-5; D uncertain. The CDR3 spans 13 residues. V gave up 2 bases and J gave up 4 bases, with 9 bases separating them. Germline V gene lookup returns CDR1 SGHKS and CDR2 YYEKEE (reference sequence).

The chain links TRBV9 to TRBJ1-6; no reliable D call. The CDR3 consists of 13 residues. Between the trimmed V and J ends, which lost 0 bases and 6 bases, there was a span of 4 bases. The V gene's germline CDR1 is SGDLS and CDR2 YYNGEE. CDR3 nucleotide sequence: TGTGCCAGCAGCGTAGCTAGTAATTCACCCCTCCACTTT. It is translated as CASSVASNSPLHF.

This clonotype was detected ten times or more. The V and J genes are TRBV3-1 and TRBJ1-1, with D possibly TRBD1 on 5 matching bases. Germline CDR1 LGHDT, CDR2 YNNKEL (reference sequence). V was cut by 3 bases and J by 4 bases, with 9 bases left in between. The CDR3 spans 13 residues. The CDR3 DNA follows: TGTGCCAGCAGCCAGGGGGGGTTCACTGAAGCTTTCTTT. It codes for CASSQGGFTEAFF.

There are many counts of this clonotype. The chain's CDR3 is CASIRGRAYEQYF. In nucleotides, the CDR3 is TGTGCCAGCATCCGCGGGAGAGCCTACGAGCAGTACTTC. The chain employs TRBV2 and TRBJ2-7; 7 nucleotides match TRBD2. Germline V gene data show CDR1 as SNHLY and CDR2 as FYNNEI. Trimming cost V 7 bases and J 2 bases; bases outside gene matches: 5. The CDR3 loop spans 13 amino acids.

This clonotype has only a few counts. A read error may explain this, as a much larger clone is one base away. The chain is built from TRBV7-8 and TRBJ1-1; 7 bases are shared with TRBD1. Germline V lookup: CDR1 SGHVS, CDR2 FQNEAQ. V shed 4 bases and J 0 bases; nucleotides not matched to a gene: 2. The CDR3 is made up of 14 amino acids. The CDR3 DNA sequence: TGTGCCAGCAGCTGGGGACAGCTGAACACTGAAGCTTTCTTT. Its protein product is CASSWGQLNTEAFF.

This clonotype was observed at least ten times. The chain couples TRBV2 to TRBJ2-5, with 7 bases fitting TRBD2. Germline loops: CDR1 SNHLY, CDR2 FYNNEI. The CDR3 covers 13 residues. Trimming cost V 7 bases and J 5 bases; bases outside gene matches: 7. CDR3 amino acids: CASMKWGGETQYF. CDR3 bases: TGTGCCAGCATGAAGTGGGGGGGGGAGACCCAGTACTTC.

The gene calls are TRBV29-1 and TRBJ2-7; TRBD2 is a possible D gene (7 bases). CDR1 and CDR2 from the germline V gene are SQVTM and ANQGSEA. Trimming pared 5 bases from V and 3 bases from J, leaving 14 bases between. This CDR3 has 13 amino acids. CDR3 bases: TGCAGCGTTTGTGGGGGGGCCAGCTACGAGCAGTACTTC. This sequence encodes CSVCGGASYEQYF.

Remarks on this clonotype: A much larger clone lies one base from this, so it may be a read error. The CDR3 DNA is TGTGCCAGCAGCTTAGATTGGACCGGGGAGCTGTTTTTT. Translating it yields CASSLDWTGELFF. J is TRBJ2-2 and V is TRBV7-8; D call uncertain. The CDR3 has 13 amino acids. Germline CDR1 reads SGHVS; CDR2 reads FQNEAQ. Deletions cut 1 base from V and 5 bases from J, with 5 bases between.

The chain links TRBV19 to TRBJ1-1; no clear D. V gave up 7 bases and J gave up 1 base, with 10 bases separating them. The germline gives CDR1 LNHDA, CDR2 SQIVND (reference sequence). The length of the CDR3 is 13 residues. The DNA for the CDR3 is TGTGCCAGTAATACCAAAAGGAACACTGAAGCTTTCTTT. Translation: CASNTKRNTEAFF.

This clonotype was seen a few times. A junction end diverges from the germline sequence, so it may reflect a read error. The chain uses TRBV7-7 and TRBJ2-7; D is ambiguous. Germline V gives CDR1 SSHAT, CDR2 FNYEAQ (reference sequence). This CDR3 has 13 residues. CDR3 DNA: TGTGCTAGCAGCTTAGGACCTGTCAACGAGCAGTACTTC. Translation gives CASSLGPVNEQYF.

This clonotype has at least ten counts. CDR3 sequence (DNA): TGTGCCAGCAGTTTGTGGGAGACTGGCTACACCTTC. Amino acids: CASSLWETGYTF. The chain couples TRBV28 to TRBJ1-2; D gene ambiguous. The ends were cut back, 3 bases at V and 7 bases at J, with 9 bases in the middle. This CDR3 is built from 12 residues. Germline lookup yields CDR1 MDHEN and CDR2 SYDVKM.

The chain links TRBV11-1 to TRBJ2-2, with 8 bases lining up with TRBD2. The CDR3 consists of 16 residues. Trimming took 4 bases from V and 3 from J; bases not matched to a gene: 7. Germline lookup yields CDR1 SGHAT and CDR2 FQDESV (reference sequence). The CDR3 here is CASSSGGLGDTGELFF. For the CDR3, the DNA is TGTGCCAGCAGCTCCGGGGGACTAGGGGACACCGGGGAGCTGTTTTTT. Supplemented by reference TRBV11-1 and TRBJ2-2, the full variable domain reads EAEVAQSPRYKITEKSQAVAFWCDPISGHATLYWYRQILGQGPELLVQFQDESVVDDSQLPKDRFSAERLKGVDSTLKIQPAELGDSAMYLCASSSGGLGDTGELFFGEGSRLTVL.

CDR3 sequence: CASSTGTMGYQNIQYF. As DNA, the CDR3 is TGTGCCAGCAGCACCGGGACCATGGGATACCAAAACATTCAGTACTTC. The V gene is TRBV6-1, the J gene TRBJ2-4; D might be TRBD1 or TRBD2, each matching 5 bases. Germline V gene data show CDR1 as MNHNS and CDR2 as SASEGT. This CDR3 region has 16 residues. The V end lost 6 bases, the J end lost 5 bases, and 20 bases lay between the germline ends.

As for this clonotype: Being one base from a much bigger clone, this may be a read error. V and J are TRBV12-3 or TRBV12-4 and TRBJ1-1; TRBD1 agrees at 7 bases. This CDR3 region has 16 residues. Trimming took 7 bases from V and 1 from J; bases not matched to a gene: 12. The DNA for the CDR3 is TGTGCCAGCACCCGCATACAGGGGCGGGAGAACACTGAAGCTTTCTTT. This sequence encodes CASTRIQGRENTEAFF.

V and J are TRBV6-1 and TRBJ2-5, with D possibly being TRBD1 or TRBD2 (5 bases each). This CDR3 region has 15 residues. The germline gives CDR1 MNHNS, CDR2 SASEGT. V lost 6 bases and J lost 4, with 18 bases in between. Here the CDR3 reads CASSPPFDGGETQYF. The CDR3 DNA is TGTGCCAGCAGCCCCCCCTTTGATGGGGGAGAGACCCAGTACTTC.

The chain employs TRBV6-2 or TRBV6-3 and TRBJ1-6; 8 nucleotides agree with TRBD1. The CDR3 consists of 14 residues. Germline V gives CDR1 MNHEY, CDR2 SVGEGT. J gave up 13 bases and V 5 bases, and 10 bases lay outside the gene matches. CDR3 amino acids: CASSPGQGVLPLHF. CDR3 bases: TGTGCCAGCAGTCCCGGACAGGGCGTTTTGCCCCTCCACTTT.

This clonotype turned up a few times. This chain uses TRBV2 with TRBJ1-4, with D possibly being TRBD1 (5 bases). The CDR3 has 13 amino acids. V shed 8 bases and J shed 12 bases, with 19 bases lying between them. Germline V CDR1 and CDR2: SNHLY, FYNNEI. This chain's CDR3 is CASERSHGTELFF. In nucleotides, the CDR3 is TGTGCCAGCGAACGGTCCCACGGGACGGAACTGTTTTTT. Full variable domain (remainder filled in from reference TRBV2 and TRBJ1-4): EPEVTQTPSHQVTQMGQEVILRCVPISNHLYFYWYRQILGQKVEFLVSFYNNEISEKSEIFDDQFSVERPDGSNFTLKIRSTKLEDSAMYFCASERSHGTELFFGSGTQLSVL.

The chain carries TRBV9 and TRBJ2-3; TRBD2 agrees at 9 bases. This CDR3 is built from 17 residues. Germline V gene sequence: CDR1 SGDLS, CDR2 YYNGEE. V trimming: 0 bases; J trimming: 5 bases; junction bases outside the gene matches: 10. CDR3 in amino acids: CASSVDGLAGVVDTQYF. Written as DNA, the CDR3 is TGTGCCAGCAGCGTAGATGGTTTAGCGGGAGTGGTAGATACGCAGTATTTT.

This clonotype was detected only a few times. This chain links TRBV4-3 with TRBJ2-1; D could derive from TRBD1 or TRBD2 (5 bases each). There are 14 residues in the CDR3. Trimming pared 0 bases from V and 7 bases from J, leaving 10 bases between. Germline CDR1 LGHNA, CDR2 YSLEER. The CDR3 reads CASSQEWGSNEQFF. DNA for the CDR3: TGCGCCAGCAGCCAAGAGTGGGGGAGTAATGAGCAGTTCTTC.